This T cell receptor (beta chain) was sequenced in a study of beta chain features in type 1 diabetes. Findings and limits, study-wide: Resolution of whether HLA type affects TCRB rearrangement was not achieved here. A potential PCR bias toward shorter templates would be equal in patient and control samples. More deletions and fewer insertions at VDJ junctions were seen in type 1 diabetes patients.

On this clone: Its antigen remains unknown.

Investigators reverse transcribed all isolated RNA, so they sequenced expressed TCRB transcripts. Data came from immunoSEQ multiplex PCR; TCRdb stores just in-frame clones and leaves some out. The profile shows some 100,000 clones, less than 40% of them singletons. Via the markers CD45RO/CCR7/CD25/CD127/CD95/CD27, stem cell-like memory, regulatory, central memory and naive CD4+ cells were sorted. The CDR3 loop spans 18 amino acids. Germline values: CDR1 ENHRY, CDR2 SYGVKD. With 3 bases clipped from V and 0 bases from J, the junction kept 8 bases outside the gene matches. The chain joins TRBV10-3 to TRBJ2-7; 13 bases are a match to TRBD2. Material for sequencing was stem cell memory CD4+ T cells from blood. The source is a woman younger than 30 in good health. CDR3 DNA sequence: TGTGCCATCAGTGATTCAGGACTAGCGGGAGTTAGCTCCTACGAGCAGTACTTC. Encoded protein: CAISDSGLAGVSSYEQYF.